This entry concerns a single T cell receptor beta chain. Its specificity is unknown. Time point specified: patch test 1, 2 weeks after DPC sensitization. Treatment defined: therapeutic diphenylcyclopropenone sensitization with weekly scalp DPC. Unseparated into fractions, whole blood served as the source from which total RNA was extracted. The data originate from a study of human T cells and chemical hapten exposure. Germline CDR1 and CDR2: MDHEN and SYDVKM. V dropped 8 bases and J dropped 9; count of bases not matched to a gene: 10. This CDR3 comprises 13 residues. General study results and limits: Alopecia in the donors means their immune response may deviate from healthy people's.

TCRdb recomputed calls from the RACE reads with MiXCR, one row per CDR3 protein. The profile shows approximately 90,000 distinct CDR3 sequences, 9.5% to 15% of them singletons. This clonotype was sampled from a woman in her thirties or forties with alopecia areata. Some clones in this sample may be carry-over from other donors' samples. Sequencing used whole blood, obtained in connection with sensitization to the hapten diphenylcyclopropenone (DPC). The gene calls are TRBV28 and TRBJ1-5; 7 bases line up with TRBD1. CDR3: CASGGTAWRPQHF. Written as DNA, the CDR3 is TGTGCCAGCGGGGGGACAGCCTGGAGGCCCCAGCATTTT. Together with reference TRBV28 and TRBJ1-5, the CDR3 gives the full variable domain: DVKVTQSSRYLVKRTGEKVFLECVQDMDHENMFWYRQDPGLGLRLIYFSYDVKMKEKGDIPEGYSVSREKKERFSLILESASTNQTSMYLCASGGTAWRPQHFGDGTRLSIL.